The clone carrying this T cell receptor (beta chain) was counted a single time. What it binds is unknown. These data originate in a study of T cell responses to AZD1222 COVID-19 vaccine. The table came from immunoSEQ multiplex PCR; TCRdb's copy has only in-frame clones and leaves some out. There are 150,000 or so clones in the sample; approximately 85% occur only once, and about 8% lies in the top ten. CDR3 length: 16 amino acids. General observations from the study: The breadth and depth of Spike-specific TCRs increased once two AZD1222 doses had been given. Without day 14 samples, only post-peak T cell repertoires were studied. Only five to seven AZD1222 recipients tested seropositive at baseline.

This sequence joins TRBV5-2 and TRBJ1-2. TRBV5-2 is designated a pseudogene. The starting material was peripheral blood, obtained on day 0 of AZD1222 vaccination. This TCR derives from an adult in good health. CDR3 coding DNA: TGTGCCAGCAAACCGTCCGAGAGTACGAAGACCTATGGCTACACCTTC. Its protein is CASKPSESTKTYGYTF.